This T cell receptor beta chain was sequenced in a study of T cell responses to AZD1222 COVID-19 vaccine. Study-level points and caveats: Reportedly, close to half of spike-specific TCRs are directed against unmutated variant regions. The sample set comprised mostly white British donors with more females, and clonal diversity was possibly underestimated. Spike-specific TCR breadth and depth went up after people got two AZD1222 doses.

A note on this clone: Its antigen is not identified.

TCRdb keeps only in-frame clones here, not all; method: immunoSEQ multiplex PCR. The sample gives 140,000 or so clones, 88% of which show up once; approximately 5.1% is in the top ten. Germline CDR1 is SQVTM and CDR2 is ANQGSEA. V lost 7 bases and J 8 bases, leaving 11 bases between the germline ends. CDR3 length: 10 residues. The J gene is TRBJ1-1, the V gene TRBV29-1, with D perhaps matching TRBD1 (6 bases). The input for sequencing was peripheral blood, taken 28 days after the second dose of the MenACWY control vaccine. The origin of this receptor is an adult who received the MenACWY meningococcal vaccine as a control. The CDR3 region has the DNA TGCAGCGCGAGAGGGACAGAAGCTTTCTTT. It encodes CSARGTEAFF. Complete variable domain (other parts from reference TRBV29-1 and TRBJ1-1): SAVISQKPSRDICQRGTSLTIQCQVDSQVTMMFWYRQQPGQSLTLIATANQGSEATYESGFVIDKFPISRPNLTFSTLTVSNMSPEDSSIYLCSARGTEAFFGQGTRLTVV.